This passage covers 15 T cell receptor beta chains from one sample sequenced in a study of T cell clonality in common variable immunodeficiency. This table comes from immunoSEQ multiplex PCR, and its TCRdb copy is limited to in-frame clones, with some not included. Altogether 55,000 to 65,000 clones were found in the sample, and no singletons occur. The specimen was peripheral blood mononuclear cells. All receptors derive from a person aged 18 to 70 in good health.

This clone was seen many times. The CDR3 goes on 3 residues after the read ends, and that part is filled in from the germline J gene. The chain links TRBV4-1 to TRBJ1-1, with a weak D call TRBD1 (6 bases). The V gene's germline CDR1 is MGHRA and CDR2 YSYEKL. Trimming left V 0 bases short and J 7 bases short, with 12 bases between. CDR3 length: 14 residues. The covered CDR3 bases are TGCGCCAGCAGCCAAGATAGGGGGAGGGATGAA. Its protein product is CASSQDRGRDE. The CDR3 in its entirety is CASSQDRGRDEAFF.

This clone was counted many times. The read comes to an end 3 residues before the CDR3 does, leaving the germline J gene to fill in the end. V usage is TRBV4-1 and J usage is TRBJ2-1, with D perhaps TRBD1 (6 bases). The germline CDR1 and CDR2 sequences are MGHRA and YSYEKL. The CDR3 has 16 residues. With 1 base removed from V and 2 bases from J, the gap between germline ends came to 12 bases. CDR3 bases read: TGCGCCAGCAGCCAAGTTGCGCCAGGGGCCTACAATGAG. Amino acid sequence: CASSQVAPGAYNE. The full CDR3 protein reads CASSQVAPGAYNEQFF.

This clone appeared many times. The CDR3 extends 3 residues past the end of the read, so its final part is completed from the germline J gene. The chain employs TRBV11-2 and TRBJ2-5; tentatively, D is TRBD1 (6 bases). With 3 bases removed from V and 2 bases from J, the gap between germline ends came to 13 bases. Germline V gene sequence: CDR1 SGHAT, CDR2 FQNNGV. The CDR3 is made up of 15 amino acids. This chain's CDR3 is CASSFRLTGQETQYF. The sequenced part of the CDR3 DNA is TGTGCCAGCAGCTTCAGACTGACAGGACAAGAGACC.

The table lists this clone with many counts. From the germline J gene comes the end of the CDR3, since the read stops 3 residues before it. The chain joins TRBV28 to TRBJ2-1; 15 positions agree with TRBD2. The germline V gene has CDR1 MDHEN and CDR2 SYDVKM. The CDR3 has 20 amino acids. Trimming at V came to 2 bases and at J to 0 bases, leaving 8 bases not matched to a gene. The sequenced part of the CDR3 DNA is TGTGCCAGCAGTTTAGGACTAGCGGGAGGGCTTTATAGCTCCTACAATGAG. Residues: CASSLGLAGGLYSSYNE. The whole CDR3 protein is CASSLGLAGGLYSSYNEQFF. Full variable domain (missing parts from reference TRBV28 and TRBJ2-1): DVKVTQSSRYLVKRTGEKVFLECVQDMDHENMFWYRQDPGLGLRLIYFSYDVKMKEKGDIPEGYSVSREKKERFSLILESASTNQTSMYLCASSLGLAGGLYSSYNEQFFGPGTRLTVL.

Here the CDR3 reads CASIPGQVITDTQYF. The CDR3 bases that were read are TGTGCCAGCATCCCAGGGCAAGTAATCACAGATACG. V usage is TRBV2 and J usage is TRBJ2-3, with a possible D match to TRBD1 (5 bases). Read data end 3 residues before the CDR3 end; the end is taken from the germline J gene. The CDR3 consists of 15 residues. Germline CDR1 SNHLY, CDR2 FYNNEI. V lost 7 bases and J 2 bases, leaving 16 bases between the germline ends.

The sample holds many counts of this clone. Read sequence stops 3 residues before the CDR3 end, and the germline J gene provides the missing end. The rearrangement links TRBV18 to TRBJ2-7; the match to TRBD2 covers 11 bases. This CDR3 contains 18 residues. After removal of 2 bases from V and 1 base from J, the junction contained 10 bases not matched to a gene. Germline V lookup: CDR1 KGHSH, CDR2 LQKENI. This CDR3 is CASSPRSTGTSGSYEQYF. The DNA read from the CDR3 is TGTGCCAGCTCACCAAGAAGTACTGGGACTAGCGGATCCTACGAG.

This clone was counted only a few times. The read ends 3 residues shy of where the CDR3 ends; the end is completed using the germline J gene. V gene TRBV10-2 combines with J gene TRBJ2-5, with D perhaps matching TRBD1 (6 bases). The CDR3 sequence is 12 residues long. Trimming took 8 bases from V and 2 from J, leaving 9 bases between them. Germline CDR1 WSHSY, CDR2 SAAADI. The CDR3 bases that were read are TGCGCCAGCTTGGACAGTCAAGAGACC. Translation gives CASLDSQET. The entire CDR3 reads CASLDSQETQYF.

This clone showed up many times. The sequenced fragment ends 3 residues before the CDR3 boundary, so the rest is inferred from the germline J gene. The chain joins TRBV7-2 to TRBJ1-2, with D maybe TRBD1 (6 bases). This CDR3 has 14 amino acids. Trimming took 5 bases from V and 4 from J, leaving 14 bases between them. Germline assignment: CDR1 SGHTA and CDR2 FQGNSA. The CDR3 loop is CASSAQQGPYGYTF. The covered CDR3 bases are TGTGCCAGCAGCGCCCAACAGGGACCCTATGGC.

This clone showed up many times. The CDR3: CASSPNPGTRGTGELFF. Partial CDR3 DNA: TGCGCCAGCAGTCCTAACCCCGGGACTAGAGGCACCGGGGAG. The chain recombines TRBV10-1 with TRBJ2-2, with 8 bases identical to TRBD2. The read ends 3 residues before the CDR3 terminus; that terminus is restored from the germline J gene. Germline CDR1 is WNHNN and CDR2 is SYGVQD (reference sequence). Trimming cost V 5 bases and J 4 bases; bases outside gene matches: 12. The CDR3 runs 17 residues.

This clone came up many times. The sequenced fragment ends 3 residues before the CDR3 boundary, so the rest is inferred from the germline J gene. Other DNA sequences in the same sample also yield this CDR3. The chain couples TRBV29-1 to TRBJ2-7, with unresolved D. CDR3 length: 11 amino acids. The V end lost 1 base, the J end lost 3 bases, and 4 bases lay between the germline ends. Germline V gene sequence: CDR1 SQVTM, CDR2 ANQGSEA. CDR3 DNA (partial): TGCAGCGTTGAAGTCGGCTACGAG. Amino acid sequence: CSVEVGYE. The full CDR3 is CSVEVGYEQYF.

The sample holds many counts of this clone. Coverage ceases 3 residues before the CDR3 finishes, and the germline J gene fills in the end. This chain connects TRBV20-1 to TRBJ2-2; 9 positions match TRBD2. Germline values: CDR1 DFQATT, CDR2 SNEGSKA (reference sequence). The CDR3 is made up of 14 amino acids. V dropped 3 bases and J dropped 5; count of bases not matched to a gene: 4. Incomplete CDR3 DNA: TGCAGTGCTAGTAGCGGGAGAAAAACCGGGGAG. Translation: CSASSGRKTGE. The full CDR3 protein is CSASSGRKTGELFF.

The table lists this clone with many counts. Read coverage stops 3 residues before the CDR3 terminus; the germline J gene supplies the remainder. The J gene is TRBJ1-1, the V gene TRBV6-1; TRBD1 agrees at 9 bases. The CDR3 contains 14 residues. The J segment lost 4 bases and the V segment lost 4 bases, leaving 4 bases of the junction unmatched. The germline gives CDR1 MNHNS, CDR2 SASEGT. The CDR3 spells CASSGTGALTEAFF. The sequenced CDR3 bases are TGTGCCAGCAGTGGGACAGGGGCCCTCACTGAA.

This clone was seen at least ten times. Read data end 3 residues before the CDR3 end; the end is taken from the germline J gene. The chain joins TRBV2 to TRBJ2-5, with 10 bases that match TRBD1. The J segment lost 5 bases and the V segment lost 0 bases, leaving 6 bases of the junction unmatched. Per germline, CDR1 SNHLY and CDR2 FYNNEI. This CDR3 contains 16 residues. The CDR3 here is CASSEALMGQGETQYF. Incomplete CDR3 DNA: TGTGCCAGCAGTGAAGCGCTTATGGGACAGGGGGAGACC.

Many counts were recorded for this clone. CDR3 DNA, as far as it was read: TGTGCCAGCAGTACAACAGGGTTAGAAAACGGAAACACC. This encodes CASSTTGLENGNT. The CDR3 as a whole reads CASSTTGLENGNTIYF. The V gene is TRBV28, the J gene TRBJ1-3, with D maybe TRBD1 (6 bases). Sequencing ends 3 residues short of the CDR3 end; the germline J gene provides the rest. The V gene's germline CDR1 is MDHEN and CDR2 SYDVKM. V was cut by 5 bases and J by 4 bases, with 18 bases left in between. The CDR3 is 16 residues long.

This clone was observed at least ten times. The sequence runs out 3 residues before the end of the CDR3; the remainder is reconstructed from the germline J gene. The same CDR3 is also encoded by other DNA sequences in this sample. The chain has TRBV5-1 and TRBJ2-1; D uncertain. This CDR3 is 13 amino acids long. Trimming shortened V by 0 bases and J by 3 bases, and 4 bases separated the two germline ends. Germline loops: CDR1 SGHRS, CDR2 YFSETQ. The DNA read from the CDR3 is TGCGCCAGCAGCTTGGCTAGCTACAATGAG. It encodes CASSLASYNE. In full, the CDR3 reads CASSLASYNEQFF.